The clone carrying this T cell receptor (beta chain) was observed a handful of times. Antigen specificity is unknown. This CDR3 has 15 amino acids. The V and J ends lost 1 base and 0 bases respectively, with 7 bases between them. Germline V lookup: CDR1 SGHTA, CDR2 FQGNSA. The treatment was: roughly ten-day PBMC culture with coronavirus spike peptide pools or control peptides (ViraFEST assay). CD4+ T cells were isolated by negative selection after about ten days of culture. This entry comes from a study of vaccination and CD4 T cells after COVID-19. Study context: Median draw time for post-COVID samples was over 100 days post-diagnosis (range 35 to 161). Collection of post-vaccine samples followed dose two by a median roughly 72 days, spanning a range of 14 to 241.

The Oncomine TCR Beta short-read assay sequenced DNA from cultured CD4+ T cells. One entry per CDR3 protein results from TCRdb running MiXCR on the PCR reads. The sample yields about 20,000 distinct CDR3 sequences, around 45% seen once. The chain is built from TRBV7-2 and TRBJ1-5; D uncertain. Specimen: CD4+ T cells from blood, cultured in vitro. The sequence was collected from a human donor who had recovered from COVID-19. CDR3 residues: CASSLGSNSNQPQHF. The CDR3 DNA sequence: TGTGCCAGCAGCTTAGGCAGCAATAGCAATCAGCCCCAGCATTTT.